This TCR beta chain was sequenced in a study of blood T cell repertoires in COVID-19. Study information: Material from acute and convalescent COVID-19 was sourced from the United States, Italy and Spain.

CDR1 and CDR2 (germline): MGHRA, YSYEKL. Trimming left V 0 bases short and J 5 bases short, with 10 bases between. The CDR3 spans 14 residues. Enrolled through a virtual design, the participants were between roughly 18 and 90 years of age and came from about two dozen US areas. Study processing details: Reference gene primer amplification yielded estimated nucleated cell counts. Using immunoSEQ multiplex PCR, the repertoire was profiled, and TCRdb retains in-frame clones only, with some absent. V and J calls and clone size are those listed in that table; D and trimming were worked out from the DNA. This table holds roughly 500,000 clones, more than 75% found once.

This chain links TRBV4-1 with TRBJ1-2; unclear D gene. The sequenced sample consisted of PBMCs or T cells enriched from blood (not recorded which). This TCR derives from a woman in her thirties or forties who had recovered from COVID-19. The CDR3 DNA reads TGCGCCAGCAGCCAAGAGGAAAGGACTTATGGCTACACCTTC. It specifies CASSQEERTYGYTF.